The subject of this entry is one T cell receptor (beta chain). The data were obtained in a study of blood T cell repertoires in COVID-19. Here immunoSEQ multiplex PCR was the method, and the copy in TCRdb shows in-frame clones only, minus some. The sample includes about 210,000 clones, roughly 85% of them seen just once. The trim removed 6 bases at V and 4 bases at J, leaving 6 bases unmatched. The length of the CDR3 is 15 residues. From germline, CDR1 is SGHTA and CDR2 FQGNSA. The specimen was peripheral blood. The rearrangement joins TRBV7-2 to TRBJ2-3, with 11 bases fitting TRBD1. The TCR comes from a man in his fifties or sixties with COVID-19, enrolled during active disease. The CDR3 sequence: CASRLGQGGADTQYF. The CDR3 coding sequence is TGTGCCAGCAGGTTGGGACAGGGGGGCGCAGATACGCAGTATTTT.